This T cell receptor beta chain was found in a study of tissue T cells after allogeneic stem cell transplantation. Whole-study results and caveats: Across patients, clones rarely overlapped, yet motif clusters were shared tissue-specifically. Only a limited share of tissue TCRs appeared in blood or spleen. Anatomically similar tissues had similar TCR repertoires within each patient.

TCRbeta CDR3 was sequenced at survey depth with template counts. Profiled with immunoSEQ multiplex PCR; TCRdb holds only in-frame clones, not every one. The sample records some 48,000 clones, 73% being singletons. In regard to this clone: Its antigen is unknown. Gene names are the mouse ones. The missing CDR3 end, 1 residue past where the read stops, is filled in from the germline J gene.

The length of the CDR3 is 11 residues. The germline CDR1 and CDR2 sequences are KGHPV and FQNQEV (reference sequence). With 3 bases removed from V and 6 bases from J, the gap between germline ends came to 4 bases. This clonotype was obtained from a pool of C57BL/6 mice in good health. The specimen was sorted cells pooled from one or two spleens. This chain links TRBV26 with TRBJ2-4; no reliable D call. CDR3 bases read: TGTGCCAGCAGTCTCGGGAACACCTTGTAC. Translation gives CASSLGNTLY. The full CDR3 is CASSLGNTLYF.